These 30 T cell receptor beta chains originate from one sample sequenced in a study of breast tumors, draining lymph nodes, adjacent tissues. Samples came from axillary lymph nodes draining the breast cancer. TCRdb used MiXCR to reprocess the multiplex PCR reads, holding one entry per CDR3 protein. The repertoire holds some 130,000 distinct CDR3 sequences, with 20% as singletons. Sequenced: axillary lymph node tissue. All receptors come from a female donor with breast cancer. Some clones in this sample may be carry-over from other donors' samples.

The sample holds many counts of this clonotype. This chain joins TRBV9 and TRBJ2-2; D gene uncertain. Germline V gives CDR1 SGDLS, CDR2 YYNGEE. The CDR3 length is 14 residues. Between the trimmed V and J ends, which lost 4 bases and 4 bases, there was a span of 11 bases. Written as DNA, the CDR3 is TGTGCCAGCAGCCCGCGCCAGTCCACCGGGGAGCTGTTTTTT. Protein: CASSPRQSTGELFF.

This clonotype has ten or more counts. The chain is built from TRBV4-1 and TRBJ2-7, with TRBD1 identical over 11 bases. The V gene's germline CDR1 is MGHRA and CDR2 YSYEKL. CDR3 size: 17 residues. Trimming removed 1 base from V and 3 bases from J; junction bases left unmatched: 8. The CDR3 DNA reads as TGCGCCAGCAGCCAAGCGGAGGGACAGGGGGTGGGCTACGAGCAGTACTTC. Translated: CASSQAEGQGVGYEQYF.

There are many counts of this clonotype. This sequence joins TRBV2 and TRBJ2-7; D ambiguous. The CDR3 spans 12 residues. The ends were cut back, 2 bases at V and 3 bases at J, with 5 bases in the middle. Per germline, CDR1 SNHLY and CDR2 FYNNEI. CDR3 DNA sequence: TGTGCCAGCAGTGAAACGTACTACGAGCAGTACTTC. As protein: CASSETYYEQYF.

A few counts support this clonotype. CDR3 residues: CASSLSAGVHKDTQYF. CDR3 sequence (DNA): TGTGCCAGCAGCTTGTCAGCAGGGGTGCACAAAGATACGCAGTATTTT. The gene calls are TRBV5-5 and TRBJ2-3, with D perhaps TRBD1 (6 bases). The CDR3 runs 16 residues. Per germline, CDR1 SGHKS and CDR2 YYEKEE (reference sequence). V was trimmed by 1 base and J by 5 bases, leaving 17 bases between them.

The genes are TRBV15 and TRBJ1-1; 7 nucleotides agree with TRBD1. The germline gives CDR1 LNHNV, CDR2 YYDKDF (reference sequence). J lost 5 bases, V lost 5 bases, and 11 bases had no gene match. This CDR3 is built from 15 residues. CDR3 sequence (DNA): TGTGCCACCAGCGGGTACCAGGGGGGGGGAACTGAAGCTTTCTTT. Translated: CATSGYQGGGTEAFF.

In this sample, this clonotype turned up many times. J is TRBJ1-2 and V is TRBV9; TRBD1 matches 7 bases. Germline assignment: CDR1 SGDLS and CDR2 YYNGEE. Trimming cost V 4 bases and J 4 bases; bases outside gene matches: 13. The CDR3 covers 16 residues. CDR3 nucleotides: TGTGCCAGCAGCCCCCAGGGGGGGGCAGAAGTCTATGGCTACACCTTC. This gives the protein CASSPQGGAEVYGYTF.

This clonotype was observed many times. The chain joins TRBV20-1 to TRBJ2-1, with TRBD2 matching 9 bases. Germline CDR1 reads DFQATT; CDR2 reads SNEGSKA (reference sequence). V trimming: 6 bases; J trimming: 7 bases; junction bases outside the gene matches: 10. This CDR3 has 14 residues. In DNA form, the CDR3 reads TGCAGTGCCCCACCAGCGGGGGGTATAAATGAGCAGTTCTTC. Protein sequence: CSAPPAGGINEQFF.

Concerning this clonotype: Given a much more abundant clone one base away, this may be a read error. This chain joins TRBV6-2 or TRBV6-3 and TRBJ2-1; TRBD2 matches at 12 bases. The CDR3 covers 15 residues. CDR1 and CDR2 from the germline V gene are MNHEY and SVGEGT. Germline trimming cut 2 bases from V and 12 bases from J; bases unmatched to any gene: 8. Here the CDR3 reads CASSYPTGLAGGQFF. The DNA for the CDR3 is TGTGCCAGCAGTTACCCCACGGGACTAGCGGGTGGGCAGTTCTTC.

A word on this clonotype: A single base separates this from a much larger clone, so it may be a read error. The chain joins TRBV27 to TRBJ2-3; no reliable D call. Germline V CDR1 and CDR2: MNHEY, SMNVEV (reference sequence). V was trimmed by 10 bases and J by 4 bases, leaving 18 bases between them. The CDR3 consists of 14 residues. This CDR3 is CATKRLLGADTQYF. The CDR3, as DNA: TGTGCCACCAAGCGCTTACTGGGCGCAGATACGCAGTATTTT.

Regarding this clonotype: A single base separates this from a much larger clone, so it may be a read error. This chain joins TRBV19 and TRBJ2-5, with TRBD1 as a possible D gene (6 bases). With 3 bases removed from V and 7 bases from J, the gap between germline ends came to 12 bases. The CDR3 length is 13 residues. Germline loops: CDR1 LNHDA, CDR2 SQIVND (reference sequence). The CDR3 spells CASSIEIGGTQYF. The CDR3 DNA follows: TGTGCCAGTAGTATCGAGATAGGGGGGACCCAGTACTTC.

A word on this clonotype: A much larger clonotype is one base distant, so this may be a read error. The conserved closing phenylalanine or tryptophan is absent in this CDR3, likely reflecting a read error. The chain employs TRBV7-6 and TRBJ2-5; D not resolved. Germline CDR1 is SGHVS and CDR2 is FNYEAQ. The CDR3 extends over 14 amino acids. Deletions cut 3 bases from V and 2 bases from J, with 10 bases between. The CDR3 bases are TGTGCCAGCAGCTTGACCTTTCGACAAGAGACCCAGTACTCC. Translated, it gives CASSLTFRQETQYS.

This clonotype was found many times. The CDR3 protein is CASSSGLPYEQYF. CDR3 sequence (DNA): TGTGCCAGCAGTTCGGGACTACCCTACGAGCAGTACTTC. The rearrangement joins TRBV12-3 or TRBV12-4 to TRBJ2-7; 7 nucleotides match TRBD2. The length of the CDR3 is 13 residues. V gave up 4 bases and J gave up 2 bases; unmatched junction bases: 2.

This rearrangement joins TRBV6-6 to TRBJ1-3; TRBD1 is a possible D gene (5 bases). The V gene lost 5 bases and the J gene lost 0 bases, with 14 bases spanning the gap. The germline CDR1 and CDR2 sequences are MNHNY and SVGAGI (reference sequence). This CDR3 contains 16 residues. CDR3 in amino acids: CASSSQGPYSGNTIYF. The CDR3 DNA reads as TGTGCCAGCAGTAGCCAGGGTCCCTACTCTGGAAACACCATATATTTT.

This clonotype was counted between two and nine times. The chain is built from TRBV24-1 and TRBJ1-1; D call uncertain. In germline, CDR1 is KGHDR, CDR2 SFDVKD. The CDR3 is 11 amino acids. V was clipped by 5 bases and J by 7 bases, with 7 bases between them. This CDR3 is CATSVSGEAFF. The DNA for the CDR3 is TGTGCCACCAGTGTCTCAGGTGAAGCTTTCTTT.

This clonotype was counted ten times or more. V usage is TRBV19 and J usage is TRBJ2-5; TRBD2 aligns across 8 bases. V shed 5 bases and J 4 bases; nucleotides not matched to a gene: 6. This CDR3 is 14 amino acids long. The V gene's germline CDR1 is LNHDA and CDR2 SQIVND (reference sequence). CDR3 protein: CASSQAGGAETQYF. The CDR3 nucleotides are TGTGCCAGTAGTCAGGCGGGAGGAGCAGAGACCCAGTACTTC.

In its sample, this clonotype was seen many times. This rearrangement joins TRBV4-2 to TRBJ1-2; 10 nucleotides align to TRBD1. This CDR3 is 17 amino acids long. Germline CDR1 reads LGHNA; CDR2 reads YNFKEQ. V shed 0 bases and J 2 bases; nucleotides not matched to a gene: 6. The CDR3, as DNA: TGTGCCAGCAGCCAAGAATTGGGGACAGGGGCCAACTATGGCTACACCTTC. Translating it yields CASSQELGTGANYGYTF.

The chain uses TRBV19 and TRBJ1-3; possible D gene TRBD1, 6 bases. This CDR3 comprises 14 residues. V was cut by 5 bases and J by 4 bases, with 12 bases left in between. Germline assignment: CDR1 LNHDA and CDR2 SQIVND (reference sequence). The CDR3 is CASSPTGQGNTIYF. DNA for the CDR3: TGTGCCAGTAGTCCGACCGGACAGGGAAACACCATATATTTT.

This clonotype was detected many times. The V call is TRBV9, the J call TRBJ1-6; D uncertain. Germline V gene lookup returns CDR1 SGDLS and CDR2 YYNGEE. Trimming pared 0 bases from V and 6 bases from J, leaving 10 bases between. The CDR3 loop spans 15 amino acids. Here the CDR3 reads CASSVGVLGNSPLHF. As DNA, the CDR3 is TGTGCCAGCAGCGTAGGGGTCCTCGGTAATTCACCCCTCCACTTT.

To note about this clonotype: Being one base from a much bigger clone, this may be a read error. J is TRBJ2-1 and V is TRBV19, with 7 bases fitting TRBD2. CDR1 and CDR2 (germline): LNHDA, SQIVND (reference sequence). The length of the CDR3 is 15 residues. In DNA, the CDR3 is TGTGCCAGTAGTATCTGGCTAGCGGCCTACAATGAGCAGCTCTTC. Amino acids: CASSIWLAAYNEQLF.

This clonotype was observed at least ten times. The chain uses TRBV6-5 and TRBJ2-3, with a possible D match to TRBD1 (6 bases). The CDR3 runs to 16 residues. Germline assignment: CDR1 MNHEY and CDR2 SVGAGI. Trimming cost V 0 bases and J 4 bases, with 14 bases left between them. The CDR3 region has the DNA TGTGCCAGCAGTTACTCTGCAGGGGTGGTTCCAGATACGCAGTATTTT. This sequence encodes CASSYSAGVVPDTQYF.

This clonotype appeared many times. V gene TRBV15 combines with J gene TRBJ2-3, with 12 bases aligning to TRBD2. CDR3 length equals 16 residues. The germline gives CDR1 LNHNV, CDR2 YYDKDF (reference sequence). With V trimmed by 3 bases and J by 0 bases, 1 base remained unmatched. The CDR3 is CATSSGLAGSTDTQYF. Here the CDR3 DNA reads TGTGCCACCAGCAGCGGACTAGCGGGAAGCACAGATACGCAGTATTTT.

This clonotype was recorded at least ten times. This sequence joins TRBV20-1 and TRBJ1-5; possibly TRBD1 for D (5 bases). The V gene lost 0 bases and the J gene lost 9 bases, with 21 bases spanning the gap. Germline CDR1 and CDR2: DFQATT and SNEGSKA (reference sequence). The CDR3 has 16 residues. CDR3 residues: CSARDFAGLGGGPQHF. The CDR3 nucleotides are TGCAGTGCTAGAGATTTTGCGGGTTTGGGCGGGGGGCCCCAGCATTTT.

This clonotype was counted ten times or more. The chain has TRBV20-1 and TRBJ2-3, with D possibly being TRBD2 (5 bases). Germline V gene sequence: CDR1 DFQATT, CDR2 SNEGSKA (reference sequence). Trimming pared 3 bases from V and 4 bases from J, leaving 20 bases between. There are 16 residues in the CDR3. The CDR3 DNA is TGCAGTGCTAGCCCCCAGTTTCGGGGTCTGGCAGATACGCAGTATTTT. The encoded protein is CSASPQFRGLADTQYF.

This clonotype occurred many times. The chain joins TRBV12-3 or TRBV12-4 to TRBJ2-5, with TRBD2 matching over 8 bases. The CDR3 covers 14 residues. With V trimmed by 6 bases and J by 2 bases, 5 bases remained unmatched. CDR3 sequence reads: CASSPLAVQETQYF. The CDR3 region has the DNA TGTGCCAGCAGCCCACTAGCGGTTCAAGAGACCCAGTACTTC.

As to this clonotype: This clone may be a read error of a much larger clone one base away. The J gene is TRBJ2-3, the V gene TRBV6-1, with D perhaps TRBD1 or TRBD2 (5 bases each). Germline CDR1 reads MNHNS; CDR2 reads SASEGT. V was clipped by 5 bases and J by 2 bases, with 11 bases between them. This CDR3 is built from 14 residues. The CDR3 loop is CASSPGAYTDTQYF. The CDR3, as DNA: TGTGCCAGCAGTCCCGGGGCGTACACAGATACGCAGTATTTT.

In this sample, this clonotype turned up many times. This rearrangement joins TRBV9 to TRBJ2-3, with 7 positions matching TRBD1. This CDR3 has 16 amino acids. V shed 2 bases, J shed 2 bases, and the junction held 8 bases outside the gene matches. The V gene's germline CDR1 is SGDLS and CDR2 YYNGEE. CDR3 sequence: CASSVEGALNTDTQYF. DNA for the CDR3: TGTGCCAGCAGCGTTGAGGGGGCCCTCAACACAGATACGCAGTATTTT.

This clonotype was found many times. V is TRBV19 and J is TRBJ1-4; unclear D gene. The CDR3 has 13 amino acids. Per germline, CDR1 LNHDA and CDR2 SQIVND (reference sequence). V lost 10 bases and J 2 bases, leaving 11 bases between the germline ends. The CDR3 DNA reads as TGTGCCACCGGAGGAGGGACTAATGAAAAACTGTTTTTT. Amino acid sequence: CATGGGTNEKLFF.

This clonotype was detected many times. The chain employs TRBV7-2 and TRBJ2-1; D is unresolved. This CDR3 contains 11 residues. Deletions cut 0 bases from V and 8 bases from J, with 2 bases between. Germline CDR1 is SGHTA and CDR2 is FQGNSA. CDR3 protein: CASSLAYEQFF. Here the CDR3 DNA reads TGTGCCAGCAGCTTAGCCTATGAGCAGTTCTTC. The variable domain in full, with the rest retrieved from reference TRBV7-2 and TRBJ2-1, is GAGVSQSPSNKVTEKGKDVELRCDPISGHTALYWYRQSLGQGLEFLIYFQGNSAPDKSGLPSDRFSAERTGGSVSTLTIQRTQQEDSAVYLCASSLAYEQFFGPGTRLTVL.

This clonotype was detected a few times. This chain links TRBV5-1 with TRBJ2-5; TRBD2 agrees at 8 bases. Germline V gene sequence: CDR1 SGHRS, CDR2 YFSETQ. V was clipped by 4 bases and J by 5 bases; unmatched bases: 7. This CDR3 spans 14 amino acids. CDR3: CASSRGTRAETQYF. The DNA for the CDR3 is TGCGCCAGCAGCCGTGGGACTAGGGCCGAGACCCAGTACTTC.

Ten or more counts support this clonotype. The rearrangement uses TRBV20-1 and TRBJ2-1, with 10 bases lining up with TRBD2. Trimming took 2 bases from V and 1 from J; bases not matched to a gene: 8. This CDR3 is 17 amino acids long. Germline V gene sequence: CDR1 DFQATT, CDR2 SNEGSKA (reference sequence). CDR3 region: CSARPSGGPYSYNEQFF. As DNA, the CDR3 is TGCAGTGCTAGACCTAGCGGGGGCCCTTATTCCTACAATGAGCAGTTCTTC.